This TCR beta chain came from a study of graft-versus-host responses after intestinal transplantation. Background on the study: Tacrolimus plus steroids were given to all recipients for about 3 years, preceded by anti-thymocyte globulin induction.

The CDR3 totals 15 residues. V lost 2 bases to trimming and J lost 8 bases, with 16 bases between them. In germline, CDR1 is LGHNT, CDR2 FRNRAP. Of note for this clone: Its antigen is unidentified.

Generated by immunoSEQ multiplex PCR, the TCRdb table keeps only in-frame clones and is missing some. The sample consists of some 86,000 clones, 88% of them appearing once. This sequence joins TRBV12-5 and TRBJ2-1; perhaps TRBD2 as D (5 bases). This clonotype was obtained from a human donor who was the organ donor for an intestinal transplant. The input for sequencing was unstimulated CD4+ T cells sorted from spleen or lymph node cells, taken before transplant. The CDR3 reads CASGLSTIRADEQFF. DNA of the CDR3: TGTGCTAGTGGTTTGTCGACTATAAGAGCCGATGAGCAGTTCTTC.